Listed here is a single T cell receptor beta chain. Its antigen is unknown. The read is 3 residues too short to cover the CDR3 end, so that end is filled in from the germline J gene. This entry is derived from a study of T cells in women clearing cervical HPV infection. As for the study in general: Case blood was drawn a median approximately 150 days after lesion detection.

Study-wide points: Each sample's T-cell count was unknown, possibly confounding richness.

Data came from immunoSEQ multiplex PCR; TCRdb stores just in-frame clones and leaves some out. Its table lists 15,000 or so clones. V lost 4 bases, J lost 4 bases, and 12 bases lay in between. In germline, CDR1 is SGHRS, CDR2 YFSETQ. This CDR3 contains 13 residues. This receptor was taken from a woman aged 18-70 years with a cervical HPV16 infection that either progressed to CIN3+ or cleared (not recorded which). The genes are TRBV5-1 and TRBJ2-7; D unclear. Sequencing was carried out using blood buffy coat. The sequenced part of the CDR3 DNA is TGCGCCAGCAGCCCGCCGCAGGAATACGAG. It encodes CASSPPQEYE. The whole CDR3 region reads CASSPPQEYEQYF.